These 7 T cell receptor beta chains were sequenced from one sample in a study of T-cell memory formation after mild COVID-19. TCRdb analysed the 5' RACE reads with MiXCR anew, one entry per CDR3 protein. The sample holds under 300,000 distinct CDR3 sequences; roughly 17% are singletons and the top ten take 23%. Sequenced sample: PBMCs or a T cell subset sorted from them (not recorded which). The receptors here all came from a man younger than 30 who had mild COVID-19 (a few samples of this study predate the infection). Cell type and time point are not known.

This chain connects TRBV10-3 to TRBJ1-2; the match to TRBD1 covers 8 bases. With V trimmed by 5 bases and J by 4 bases, 6 bases remained unmatched. This CDR3 contains 14 residues. Germline CDR1 ENHRY, CDR2 SYGVKD. In DNA, the CDR3 is TGTGCCATCAGTACGGGACAGGTCCTCTATGGCTACACCTTC. Translated: CAISTGQVLYGYTF.

This clonotype has a handful of counts. This sequence joins TRBV20-1 and TRBJ2-3; TRBD1 is a possible D gene (5 bases). Trimming cost V 6 bases and J 5 bases, with 18 bases left between them. The CDR3 covers 14 residues. The germline V gene has CDR1 DFQATT and CDR2 SNEGSKA (reference sequence). The CDR3, as DNA: TGCAGTGCCAATATTTTAGGTAGGGGAGATACGCAGTATTTT. Residues: CSANILGRGDTQYF.

The chain is built from TRBV27 and TRBJ1-2; D call uncertain. CDR3 length: 15 amino acids. Germline V gives CDR1 MNHEY, CDR2 SMNVEV (reference sequence). V was trimmed by 3 bases and J by 2 bases, leaving 13 bases between them. CDR3 region: CASSFAGRPNYGYTF. DNA for the CDR3: TGTGCCAGCAGTTTCGCCGGACGGCCCAACTATGGCTACACCTTC.

The genes are TRBV4-3 and TRBJ2-2; 15 nucleotides match TRBD2. This CDR3 region has 17 residues. With 4 bases clipped from V and 6 bases from J, the junction kept 6 bases outside the gene matches. Germline loops: CDR1 LGHNA, CDR2 YSLEER. This CDR3 reads CASSPGLAGGIAGELFF. The CDR3 DNA is TGCGCCAGCAGCCCCGGACTAGCGGGGGGGATAGCCGGGGAGCTGTTTTTT.

The rearrangement uses TRBV7-9 and TRBJ1-5, with 8 bases lining up with TRBD1. Germline V gene sequence: CDR1 SEHNR, CDR2 FQNEAQ (reference sequence). The V segment lost 6 bases and the J segment 5 bases; nucleotides outside the gene matches: 6. This CDR3 contains 14 residues. The CDR3 nucleotides are TGTGCCAGCAGTCCCGGCAGGGGGCATCAGCCCCAGCATTTT. It translates to CASSPGRGHQPQHF.

This clonotype has a count of ten or more. The V call is TRBV2, the J call TRBJ1-2; possible D gene TRBD1, 5 bases. The CDR3 is 13 amino acids. Trimming cost V 7 bases and J 8 bases, with 17 bases left between them. CDR1 and CDR2 from the germline V gene are SNHLY and FYNNEI. CDR3 region: CASTERGGDGYTF. DNA for the CDR3: TGTGCCAGCACGGAGAGGGGTGGAGACGGCTACACCTTC.

The chain couples TRBV5-5 to TRBJ2-2, with 7 nucleotides matching TRBD1. V trimming: 0 bases; J trimming: 7 bases; junction bases outside the gene matches: 3. Germline-derived CDR1 and CDR2 are SGHKS and YYEKEE (reference sequence). The CDR3 consists of 14 residues. The DNA for the CDR3 is TGTGCCAGCAGCTTGGGACAGGGCAGCGGGGAGCTGTTTTTT. Translation gives CASSLGQGSGELFF.